The clone carrying this T cell receptor (beta chain) was recorded once. The CDR3 runs to 14 residues. The germline gives CDR1 SGHNT, CDR2 YENEEA. V shed 0 bases and J shed 5 bases, with 11 bases lying between them. The data stem from a study of PD-L1 blockade in urothelial cancer. Study-wide background: Atezolizumab 1,200 mg was given intravenously every 3 weeks, starting 2014. The median T cell count in blood samples was 141,255.

Documented time point: peripheral blood 6 weeks after treatment start. Some clones are missing from TCRdb's copy, which holds only in-frame ones; the method was immunoSEQ multiplex PCR. The table shows around 110,000 clones, with around 89% occurring only once. The sequence was obtained from a man in his sixties with urothelial cancer. The material was PBMCs, obtained around atezolizumab (anti-PD-L1) treatment. The genes are TRBV11-3 and TRBJ2-7, with D possibly being TRBD1 (5 bases). CDR3 sequence reads: CASSLDAGFDEQYF. The CDR3 nucleotides are TGTGCCAGCAGCTTAGATGCAGGGTTCGACGAGCAGTACTTC.